This note documents a single TCR beta chain sequence. The data originate from a study of glioma-infiltrating T cells after dendritic cell vaccination. As for the study in general: Glioblastoma patients came from Phase I and II dendritic cell vaccination trials. Monocyte-derived dendritic cells, cultured 7 to 8 days with IL-4 and GM-CSF, were pulsed with autologous tumor lysate.

Blood PBMC samples: pre-vaccination, two weeks post third vaccination, and at tumor progression. The CDR3 loop spans 14 amino acids. Trimming removed 2 bases from V and 2 bases from J, with 7 bases in between. In germline, CDR1 is MNHEY, CDR2 SVGAGI. The PCR used 60 V beta and 13 J beta primers. Profiled with immunoSEQ multiplex PCR; TCRdb holds only in-frame clones, not every one. Here the sample spans tens of thousands of clones, about 87% being singletons. V is TRBV6-5 and J is TRBJ1-3; a weak D match, TRBD1 (5 bases). This sequence originates from a human donor with glioblastoma. Specimen: blood, collected before dendritic cell vaccination. CDR3 amino acids: CASSYGRAGNTIYF. For the CDR3, the DNA is TGTGCCAGCAGTTACGGCAGGGCTGGAAACACCATATATTTT.